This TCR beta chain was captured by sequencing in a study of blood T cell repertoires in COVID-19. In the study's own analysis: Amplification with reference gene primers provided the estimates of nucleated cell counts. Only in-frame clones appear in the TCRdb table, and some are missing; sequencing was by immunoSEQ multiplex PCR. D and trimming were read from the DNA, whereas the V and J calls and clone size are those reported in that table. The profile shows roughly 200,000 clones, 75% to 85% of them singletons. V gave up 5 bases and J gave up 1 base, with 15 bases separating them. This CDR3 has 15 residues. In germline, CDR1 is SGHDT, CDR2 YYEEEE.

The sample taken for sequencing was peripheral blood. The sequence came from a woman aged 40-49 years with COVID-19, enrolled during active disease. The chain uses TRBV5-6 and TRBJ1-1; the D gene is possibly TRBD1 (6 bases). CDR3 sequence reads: CASSWGGPRNTEAFF. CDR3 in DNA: TGTGCCAGCAGTTGGGGGGGCCCCCGGAACACTGAAGCTTTCTTT.